Listed here are 27 T cell receptor beta chains from one sample, sequenced in a study of T cell responses to AZD1222 COVID-19 vaccine. The protocol was immunoSEQ multiplex PCR, while the TCRdb copy is restricted to in-frame clones and leaves out a portion. This table holds around 80,000 clones, over 75% found once. This specimen consisted of peripheral blood, obtained 28 days after the second AZD1222 dose. The receptors were gathered from an adult who received the AZD1222 COVID-19 vaccine.

The chain has TRBV19 and TRBJ1-5; 9 bases agree with TRBD1. Germline values: CDR1 LNHDA, CDR2 SQIVND (reference sequence). V trimming: 8 bases; J trimming: 7 bases; junction bases outside the gene matches: 3. The CDR3 has 12 residues. The CDR3: CASGDRDQPQHF. CDR3 bases: TGTGCCAGTGGGGACAGGGACCAGCCCCAGCATTTT.

This rearrangement joins TRBV10-3 to TRBJ2-2; TRBD2 aligns across 9 bases. Germline V gene sequence: CDR1 ENHRY, CDR2 SYGVKD. The CDR3 has 13 amino acids. J gave up 4 bases and V 10 bases, and 4 bases lay outside the gene matches. CDR3 sequence: CANAGGATGELFF. In DNA, the CDR3 is TGTGCCAACGCGGGGGGGGCCACCGGGGAGCTGTTTTTT.

CDR3 sequence reads: CASSLGLQGLQHF. The CDR3 nucleotides read TGTGCCAGCAGCTTAGGGTTACAGGGTCTCCAGCATTTT. The chain couples TRBV5-5 to TRBJ1-5; the D gene is possibly TRBD1 (6 bases). The germline V gene has CDR1 SGHKS and CDR2 YYEKEE (reference sequence). The CDR3 sequence is 13 residues long. V lost 2 bases to trimming and J lost 12 bases, with 15 bases between them. Together with reference TRBV5-5 and TRBJ1-5, the CDR3 gives the full variable domain: DAGVTQSPTHLIKTRGQQVTLRCSPISGHKSVSWYQQVLGQGPQFIFQYYEKEERGRGNFPDRFSARQFPNYSSELNVNALLLGDSALYLCASSLGLQGLQHFGDGTRLSIL.

The rearrangement joins TRBV7-3 to TRBJ2-3; possibly TRBD1 or TRBD2 for D (5 bases each). V was cut by 1 base and J by 4 bases, with 9 bases left in between. Germline assignment: CDR1 SGHTA and CDR2 FQGTGA. CDR3 size: 14 residues. CDR3 amino acids: CASSLMGTADTQYF. As DNA, the CDR3 is TGTGCCAGCAGCTTAATGGGGACCGCAGATACGCAGTATTTT.

J is TRBJ1-4 and V is TRBV19; possible D gene TRBD1, 5 bases. The CDR3 sequence is 16 residues long. Germline values: CDR1 LNHDA, CDR2 SQIVND (reference sequence). Trimming removed 8 bases from V and 0 bases from J, with 16 bases in between. The CDR3 bases are TGTGCCAGTGCCGGGACCCGGAGTCCAACTAATGAAAAACTGTTTTTT. Translated, it gives CASAGTRSPTNEKLFF.

The chain employs TRBV30 and TRBJ1-6; D may be TRBD1 (6 bases). V shed 4 bases and J shed 8 bases, with 18 bases lying between them. CDR1 is GTSNPN, CDR2 SVGIG, per germline (reference sequence). The CDR3 spans 15 residues. In nucleotides, the CDR3 is TGTGCCTGGACAACAATACAGGGCCTTTATTCACCCCTCCACTTT. Residues: CAWTTIQGLYSPLHF. The whole variable domain, remainder taken from reference TRBV30 and TRBJ1-6, is SQTIHQWPATLVQPVGSPLSLECTVEGTSNPNLYWYRQAAGRGLQLLFYSVGIGQISSEVPQNLSASRPQDRQFILSSKKLLLSDSGFYLCAWTTIQGLYSPLHFGNGTRLTVT.

The chain links TRBV7-9 to TRBJ2-7, with a weak D call TRBD2 (5 bases). Germline CDR1 and CDR2: SEHNR and FQNEAQ (reference sequence). The CDR3 runs to 15 residues. The germline V and J ends were trimmed by 5 bases and 2 bases, with 16 bases remaining between them. The CDR3 loop is CASSREGGVAYEQYF. DNA for the CDR3: TGTGCCAGCAGCCGAGAGGGCGGCGTGGCCTACGAGCAGTACTTC.

The V call is TRBV28, the J call TRBJ2-7, with 7 bases fitting TRBD1. J gave up 2 bases and V 7 bases, and 14 bases lay outside the gene matches. Germline CDR1 reads MDHEN; CDR2 reads SYDVKM. The CDR3 contains 16 residues. CDR3 region: CASKVSGQAYTYEQYF. CDR3 DNA: TGTGCCAGCAAAGTCAGTGGACAGGCTTATACCTACGAGCAGTACTTC.

The chain joins TRBV5-6 to TRBJ1-3; D ambiguous. The CDR3 length is 15 residues. V was cut by 4 bases and J by 0 bases, with 11 bases left in between. Germline CDR1 and CDR2: SGHDT and YYEEEE. CDR3 region: CASSLGADSGNTIYF. The CDR3 region has the DNA TGTGCCAGCAGCCTGGGCGCAGACTCTGGAAACACCATATATTTT.

This sequence joins TRBV6-5 and TRBJ2-7; tentatively, D is TRBD1 (5 bases). Trimming stripped 0 bases from V and 2 bases from J, with 8 bases between. The germline V gene encodes CDR1 MNHEY and CDR2 SVGAGI. The CDR3 has 14 amino acids. CDR3 amino acids: CASSYSFRAYEQYF. In DNA form, the CDR3 reads TGTGCCAGCAGTTACTCGTTCAGGGCCTACGAGCAGTACTTC.

This chain connects TRBV7-9 to TRBJ1-3, with TRBD1 matching over 9 bases. This CDR3 contains 18 residues. Germline V gene lookup returns CDR1 SEHNR and CDR2 FQNEAQ (reference sequence). The J segment lost 5 bases and the V segment lost 1 base, leaving 12 bases of the junction unmatched. CDR3 amino acids: CASSLVYGTGSQRNTIYF. CDR3 nucleotide sequence: TGTGCCAGCAGCTTAGTTTACGGGACAGGGAGTCAGAGAAACACCATATATTTT.

In nucleotides, the CDR3 is TGTGCCAGCAGTGAAAGGGACAGGGGTGGCTACACCTTC. This codes for CASSERDRGGYTF. This rearrangement joins TRBV6-1 to TRBJ1-2; TRBD1 aligns across 10 bases. The V gene's germline CDR1 is MNHNS and CDR2 SASEGT. V lost 2 bases and J lost 7; bases outside the gene matches: 1. CDR3 length equals 13 residues.

Here the CDR3 reads CASSENAGANQPQHF. CDR3 DNA: TGTGCCAGCAGTGAAAATGCAGGGGCCAATCAGCCCCAGCATTTT. V is TRBV6-1 and J is TRBJ1-5, with D maybe TRBD1 (6 bases). The CDR3 has 15 amino acids. Germline V gene data show CDR1 as MNHNS and CDR2 as SASEGT. The ends were cut back, 2 bases at V and 3 bases at J, with 11 bases in the middle.

This clone was picked up a small number of times. The chain couples TRBV23-1 to TRBJ2-7, with a tentative D call TRBD2 (5 bases). TRBV23-1 is identified as an open reading frame with a role that is uncertain. V was clipped by 9 bases and J by 0 bases, with 12 bases between them. The CDR3 is made up of 13 amino acids. CDR3 in amino acids: CARGFGVSYEQYF. For the CDR3, the DNA is TGCGCCAGGGGGTTCGGGGTCTCCTACGAGCAGTACTTC.

V is TRBV7-2 and J is TRBJ1-6, with a tentative D call TRBD1 (5 bases). The CDR3 length is 15 residues. V lost 3 bases to trimming and J lost 9 bases, with 15 bases between them. From germline, CDR1 is SGHTA and CDR2 FQGNSA. The CDR3 here is CASSLMGQGGSPLHF. The DNA of the CDR3 is TGTGCCAGCAGCTTGATGGGGCAGGGCGGTTCACCCCTCCACTTT.

This clone was seen a few times. The chain couples TRBV5-1 to TRBJ1-2; no reliable D call. CDR3 length equals 14 residues. Trimming pared 2 bases from V and 7 bases from J, leaving 15 bases between. Per germline, CDR1 SGHRS and CDR2 YFSETQ. CDR3 region: CASSFNPGSGGYTF. CDR3 nucleotide sequence: TGCGCCAGCAGCTTTAATCCGGGGAGTGGTGGCTACACCTTC.

The chain joins TRBV19 to TRBJ1-5, with a tentative D call TRBD1 (5 bases). This CDR3 has 15 residues. V lost 6 bases to trimming and J lost 4 bases, with 16 bases between them. Germline assignment: CDR1 LNHDA and CDR2 SQIVND (reference sequence). The CDR3 sequence is CASRGDARWNQPQHF. The CDR3, as DNA: TGTGCCAGTAGGGGGGACGCCCGGTGGAATCAGCCCCAGCATTTT.

There are a few counts of this clone. J is TRBJ2-1 and V is TRBV3-1 (or the pseudogene TRBV3-2), with 9 bases that match TRBD2. The CDR3 is made up of 14 amino acids. The ends lost 6 bases at V and 6 bases at J; junction bases unmatched: 6. Per germline, CDR1 LGHDT and CDR2 YNNKEL (reference sequence). CDR3 loop: CASSRAGGVNEQFF. The CDR3 DNA reads TGTGCCAGCAGTCGAGCGGGGGGTGTCAATGAGCAGTTCTTC.

The chain couples TRBV18 to TRBJ2-1; D may be TRBD1 or TRBD2 (6 bases each). The V and J ends lost 3 bases and 7 bases respectively, with 16 bases between them. CDR1 and CDR2 (germline): KGHSH, LQKENI. The CDR3 extends over 15 amino acids. In DNA form, the CDR3 reads TGTGCCAGCTCACCCGGGGGCGCGATAGTTAATGAGCAGTTCTTC. Translating gives CASSPGGAIVNEQFF.

This clone has only a few counts. The rearrangement uses TRBV29-1 and TRBJ1-1, with unresolved D. Germline lookup yields CDR1 SQVTM and CDR2 ANQGSEA. This CDR3 has 10 residues. With 7 bases removed from V and 1 base from J, the gap between germline ends came to 4 bases. The CDR3 loop is CSAENTEAFF. The CDR3 DNA reads as TGCAGCGCCGAGAACACTGAAGCTTTCTTT.

This chain links TRBV12-3 or TRBV12-4 with TRBJ1-1; 8 bases align to TRBD1. The CDR3 has 13 residues. Germline trimming cut 6 bases from V and 12 bases from J; bases unmatched to any gene: 12. CDR3 residues: CASRPRGPPETFF. For the CDR3, the DNA is TGTGCCAGCAGGCCCAGGGGGCCTCCGGAAACTTTCTTT.

This chain joins TRBV5-6 and TRBJ1-1; D is ambiguous. Trimming removed 4 bases at V and 2 bases at J, with 15 bases between. Germline V lookup: CDR1 SGHDT, CDR2 YYEEEE. The CDR3 has 15 residues. CDR3 nucleotide sequence: TGTGCCAGCAGCCCCTACGGACGGGTTAACACTGAAGCTTTCTTT. As protein: CASSPYGRVNTEAFF. Based on the CDR3 plus reference TRBV5-6 and TRBJ1-1, the full variable domain is DAGVTQSPTHLIKTRGQQVTLRCSPKSGHDTVSWYQQALGQGPQFIFQYYEEEERQRGNFPDRFSGHQFPNYSSELNVNALLLGDSALYLCASSPYGRVNTEAFFGQGTRLTVV.

The genes are TRBV30 and TRBJ1-1; tentatively, D is TRBD1 (6 bases). CDR1 and CDR2 from the germline V gene are GTSNPN and SVGIG (reference sequence). The CDR3 is made up of 14 amino acids. The CDR3, as DNA: TGTGCTTCGCAGACAGGCCCCCGGGGGACTGAAGCTTTCTTT. Its translation: CASQTGPRGTEAFF.

The sample holds a few counts of this clone. V and J are TRBV6-2 or TRBV6-3 and TRBJ2-2; no clear D gene. CDR1 is MNHEY and CDR2 is SVGEGT in the germline V gene. V lost 0 bases and J 6 bases, leaving 8 bases between the germline ends. CDR3 size: 14 residues. This CDR3 is CASSYSPPPGELFF. DNA of the CDR3: TGTGCCAGCAGTTACTCCCCACCCCCCGGGGAGCTGTTTTTT.

The rearrangement links TRBV28 to TRBJ1-5; D is unclear. V lost 7 bases and J 0 bases, leaving 10 bases between the germline ends. CDR3 size: 14 residues. Germline values: CDR1 MDHEN, CDR2 SYDVKM. The CDR3 loop is CASIGPYSNQPQHF. DNA for the CDR3: TGTGCCAGCATAGGGCCCTATAGCAATCAGCCCCAGCATTTT.

J is TRBJ1-1 and V is TRBV29-1; D gene uncertain. Germline values: CDR1 SQVTM, CDR2 ANQGSEA. There are 11 residues in the CDR3. V gave up 6 bases and J gave up 3 bases, with 8 bases separating them. CDR3 in DNA: TGCAGCGTGAGATTCCACACTGAAGCTTTCTTT. It encodes CSVRFHTEAFF.

The chain recombines TRBV7-8 with TRBJ2-5, with 7 bases that match TRBD2. Germline V CDR1 and CDR2: SGHVS, FQNEAQ. The CDR3 consists of 16 residues. With V trimmed by 0 bases and J by 1 base, 5 bases remained unmatched. CDR3 region: CASSLAAGGTQETQYF. CDR3 nucleotides: TGTGCCAGCAGCTTAGCGGCCGGGGGGACCCAAGAGACCCAGTACTTC. The whole variable domain, filled in from reference TRBV7-8 and TRBJ2-5, reads GAGVSQSPRYKVAKRGQDVALRCDPISGHVSLFWYQQALGQGPEFLTYFQNEAQLDKSGLPSDRFFAERPEGSVSTLKIQRTQQEDSAVYLCASSLAAGGTQETQYFGPGTRLLVL.